This T cell receptor (beta chain) was found in a study of cytotoxic CD8 clonotypes in ibrutinib-treated CLL (dated by TCRdb to the early 2020s). Context from the whole study: The cohort was composed of more than ten relapsed/refractory and roughly 16 treatment-naive patients; IGHV unmutated status was identified in approximately 18 patients. Responses were partial in around 25 patients and complete in 2; after median 68 months follow-up, some 14 stayed in remission and roughly twelve progressed. Response samples were obtained after a median of around eleven months of treatment, with a range of roughly 6 to 40 months. Samples averaged roughly 260,000 productive templates and some 91,000 productive rearrangements. Of the approximately 90 participants in the trial, roughly 26 had longitudinal samples available. Cryopreserved peripheral blood mononuclear cells were collected at three points: before therapy, at response, and at either sustained remission or disease progression. All remission and progressive disease samples were collected while patients were still receiving ibrutinib.

What the time point label conveys for this sample: approximately twelve months on ibrutinib. For TCR beta library preparation, roughly 2 micrograms of genomic DNA were extracted from the cryopreserved PBMCs. Longitudinal blood samples from CLL patients receiving ibrutinib monotherapy were subjected to high-throughput TCR beta sequencing. The patients took part in an open-label, single-center phase 2 trial of ibrutinib monotherapy. Comments on this clone: It has no known antigen specificity. Base quality data are lacking; no much larger clone is found one base away.

The trim is 2 bases for V and 0 bases for J, with a gap of 4 bases between the germline ends. CDR1 is given as ENHRY and CDR2 as SYGVKD, both from the germline V gene. Inclusive of the bounding cysteine and phenylalanine, the CDR3 is 14 residues long. The kept DNA is CDR3 alone, 42 bases in frame from the first base. A MiSeq instrument was used for deep resolution sequencing, which targeted depths ranging from 1 in 1 million up to 1 in 200,000 T cells, with coverage averaging 10x for each clonotype. TCR beta libraries were generated with the immunoSEQ hsTCRB Kit. Turning to the authors' computational methods: ImmunoSEQ Data Assistant and ImmunoSEQ Analyzer were used for data analysis, and V, D and J genes were assigned according to IMGT definitions. Clonality was computed as one minus normalized Shannon entropy of productive rearrangement frequencies, ranging from 0 to 1. Public clonotype analysis was restricted to overrepresented clonotypes comprising at least 0.05% of each patient's repertoire. Approximately 14 age-matched healthy donor repertoires from immuneACCESS served as clonality controls. TCRdb mirrors the immuneACCESS table, restricted to in-frame sequences. Some clones are absent from its copies; in checked studies, under half trace to an unresolved V gene, and the reason for the others is unknown. From that table come the V and J calls and clone size; the DNA was used to work out D and trimming. For this sample the table gives 130,000 or so clones, of which 70% to 85% were detected only once. Roughly a quarter of the sample is in the top ten clones.

Study-wide conclusions, independent of this receptor: An increase in clonality was observed at ibrutinib response, with clonality remaining stable during sustained remission and falling back toward baseline at progression. Public clonotypes were rare and either shrank or stayed stable during treatment, and the rise in clonality at ibrutinib response reflected expansion of private clonotypes. At baseline, clonality was higher than in age-matched healthy donors and showed a strong correlation with circulating CD8+ T-cell counts. Lymph node repertoires were not examined, and the timing of sampling was not matched between patients in sustained remission and those whose disease progressed.

The sequence derives from a human donor with chronic lymphocytic leukemia. The sequence links TRBV10-3 to TRBJ1-4, with no confidently assigned D gene. Sequenced here: PBMCs, sampled after 12 months of ibrutinib treatment. The CDR3 region has the sequence CAISEASTNEKLFF. The nucleotides are TGTGCCATCAGTGAGGCATCAACTAATGAAAAACTGTTTTTT.